Below, one TCR beta chain is given with its context. At one of its ends the junction is not consistent with the germline gene, which may arise from a read error. CDR3-region Arm-PCR and iRepertoire HTBI primers produced the TCR beta libraries. TCRdb recomputed calls from the multiplex PCR reads with MiXCR, one row per CDR3 protein. The sample includes 350,000 to 550,000 distinct CDR3 sequences, roughly 15% of them seen just once. This entry belongs to a study of regulatory T cells in long-lasting Graves disease. As to time point: newly diagnosed GD, antithyroid drugs for less than 3 months. Researchers made the TCR library from RNA that was extracted from PBMCs. The same data also went into a second study, on T cells in Graves' hyperthyroidism and ophthalmopathy.

Material: peripheral blood mononuclear cells (PBMCs), obtained at new diagnosis, from a patient treated with antithyroid drugs. The clonotype originates from a young woman with Graves disease.

Written as DNA, the CDR3 is TGCGCCAGCAGCTACCTTGGGAGCGGAAGGGCAGATACGCAGTATTTT. Amino acids: CASSYLGSGRADTQYF. This chain uses TRBV11-2 with TRBJ2-3; weak D call: TRBD2 (5 bases). Germline V gene sequence: CDR1 SGHAT, CDR2 FQNNGV. This CDR3 is built from 16 residues.